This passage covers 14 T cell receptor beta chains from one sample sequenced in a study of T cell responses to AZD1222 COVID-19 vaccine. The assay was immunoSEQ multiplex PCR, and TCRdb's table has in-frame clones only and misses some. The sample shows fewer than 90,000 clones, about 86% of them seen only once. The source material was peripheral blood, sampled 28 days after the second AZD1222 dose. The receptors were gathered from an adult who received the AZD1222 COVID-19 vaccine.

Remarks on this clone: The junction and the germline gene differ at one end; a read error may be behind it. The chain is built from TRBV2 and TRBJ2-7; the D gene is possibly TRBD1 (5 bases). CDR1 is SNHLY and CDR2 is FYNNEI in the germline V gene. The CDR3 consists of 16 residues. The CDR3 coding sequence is TGTGCCAGCAGTCCCAGGGTCGGAGATAACTCCTACGGGCAGTACTTC. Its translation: CASSPRVGDNSYGQYF.

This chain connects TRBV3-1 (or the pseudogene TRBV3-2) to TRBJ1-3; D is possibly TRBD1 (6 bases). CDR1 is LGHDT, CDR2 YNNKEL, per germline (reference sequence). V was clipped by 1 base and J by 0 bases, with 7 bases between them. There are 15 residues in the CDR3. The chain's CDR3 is CASSQGQVSGNTIYF. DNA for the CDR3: TGTGCCAGCAGCCAAGGACAGGTCTCTGGAAACACCATATATTTT.

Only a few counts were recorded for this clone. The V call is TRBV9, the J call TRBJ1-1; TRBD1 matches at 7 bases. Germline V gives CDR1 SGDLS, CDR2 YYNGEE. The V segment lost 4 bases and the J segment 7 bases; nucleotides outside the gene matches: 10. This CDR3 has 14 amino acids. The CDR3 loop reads CASSITGTEYEAFF. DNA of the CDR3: TGTGCCAGCAGCATCACCGGGACAGAGTATGAAGCTTTCTTT.

CDR3 coding DNA: TGTGCCAGCACCCCAAGGGCCGGCGGTTCACCCCTCCACTTT. The encoded protein is CASTPRAGGSPLHF. The gene calls are TRBV28 and TRBJ1-6; no definite D call. The germline V gene has CDR1 MDHEN and CDR2 SYDVKM. The V end was cut by 7 bases, the J end by 9 bases, with 16 bases between. The CDR3 extends over 14 amino acids.

The CDR3 is CASSLGRDGRHTIYF. DNA for the CDR3: TGCGCCAGCAGCCTTGGGAGGGACGGGCGGCACACCATATATTTT. The chain links TRBV5-1 to TRBJ1-3, with a tentative D call TRBD1 (5 bases). This CDR3 contains 15 residues. V shed 4 bases and J shed 8 bases, with 19 bases lying between them. Germline loops: CDR1 SGHRS, CDR2 YFSETQ.

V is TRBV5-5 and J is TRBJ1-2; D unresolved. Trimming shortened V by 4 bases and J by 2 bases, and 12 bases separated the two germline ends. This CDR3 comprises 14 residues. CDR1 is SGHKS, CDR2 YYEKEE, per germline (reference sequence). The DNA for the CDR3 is TGTGCCAGCAGCACCAACCTAGGAAACTATGGCTACACCTTC. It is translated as CASSTNLGNYGYTF.

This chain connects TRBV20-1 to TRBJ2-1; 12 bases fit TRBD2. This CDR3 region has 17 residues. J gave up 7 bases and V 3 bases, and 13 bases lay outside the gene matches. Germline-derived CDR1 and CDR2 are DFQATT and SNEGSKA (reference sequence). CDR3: CSASGLTSGRFGNEQFF. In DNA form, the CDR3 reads TGCAGTGCTAGTGGACTGACTAGCGGGAGATTCGGGAATGAGCAGTTCTTC.

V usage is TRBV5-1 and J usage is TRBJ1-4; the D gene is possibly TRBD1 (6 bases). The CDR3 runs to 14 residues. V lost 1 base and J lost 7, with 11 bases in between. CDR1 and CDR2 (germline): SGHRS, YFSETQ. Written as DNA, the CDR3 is TGCGCCAGCAGCTTGACGGGGGCGACTGAAAAACTGTTTTTT. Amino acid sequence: CASSLTGATEKLFF. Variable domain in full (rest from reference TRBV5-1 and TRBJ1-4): KAGVTQTPRYLIKTRGQQVTLSCSPISGHRSVSWYQQTPGQGLQFLFEYFSETQRNKGNFPGRFSGRQFSNSRSEMNVSTLELGDSALYLCASSLTGATEKLFFGSGTQLSVL.

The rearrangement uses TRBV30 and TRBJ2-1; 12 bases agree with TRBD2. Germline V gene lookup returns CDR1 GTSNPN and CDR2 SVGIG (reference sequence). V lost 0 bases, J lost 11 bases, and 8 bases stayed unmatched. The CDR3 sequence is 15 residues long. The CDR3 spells CAWSVLAGGIKKQFF. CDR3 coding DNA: TGTGCCTGGAGTGTACTAGCGGGGGGTATAAAAAAGCAGTTCTTC.

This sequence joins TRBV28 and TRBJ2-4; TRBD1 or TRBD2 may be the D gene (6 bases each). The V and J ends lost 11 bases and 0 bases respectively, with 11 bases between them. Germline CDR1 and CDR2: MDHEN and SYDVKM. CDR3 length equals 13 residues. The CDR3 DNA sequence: TGTGCCTGGGGGGACATAGCCAAAAACATTCAGTACTTC. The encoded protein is CAWGDIAKNIQYF.

The CDR3, as DNA: TGTGCCAGCAGTGAAGTGGGGACAGTCTCAGGAGATGAAAAACTGTTTTTT. This gives the protein CASSEVGTVSGDEKLFF. The genes are TRBV2 and TRBJ1-4; TRBD1 matches 7 bases. The CDR3 extends over 17 amino acids. The germline CDR1 and CDR2 sequences are SNHLY and FYNNEI. After removal of 1 base from V and 6 bases from J, the junction contained 11 bases not matched to a gene.

The CDR3 loop reads CATSDPNKNTGELFF. The CDR3 nucleotides are TGTGCCACCAGTGATCCAAACAAGAACACCGGGGAGCTGTTTTTT. This chain joins TRBV24-1 and TRBJ2-2; D ambiguous. The CDR3 has 15 amino acids. Trimming cost V 3 bases and J 1 base, with 8 bases left between them. The V gene's germline CDR1 is KGHDR and CDR2 SFDVKD.

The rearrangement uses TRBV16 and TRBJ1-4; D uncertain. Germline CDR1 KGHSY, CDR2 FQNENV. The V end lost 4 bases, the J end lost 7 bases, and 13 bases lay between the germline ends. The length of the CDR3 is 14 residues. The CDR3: CASSPREASEKLFF. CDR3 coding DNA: TGTGCCAGCAGCCCTCGGGAGGCGAGTGAAAAACTGTTTTTT.

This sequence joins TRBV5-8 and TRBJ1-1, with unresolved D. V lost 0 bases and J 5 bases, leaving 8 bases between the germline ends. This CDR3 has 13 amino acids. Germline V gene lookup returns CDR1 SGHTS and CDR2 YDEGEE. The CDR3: CASSLGGPTEAFF. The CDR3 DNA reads TGTGCCAGCAGCTTGGGCGGACCGACTGAAGCTTTCTTT.